These 25 T cell receptor beta chains share one sample of origin, sequenced in a study of blood T cells in healthy people across ages. A second PCR of about 7 to 11 cycles used a sample-barcoded 5' primer and a J-beta primer mix. MiXCR was run by TCRdb on the 5' RACE reads, yielding one entry per CDR3 protein. This repertoire shows 500,000 to 600,000 distinct CDR3 sequences, roughly a quarter found once; its top ten account for less than 20%. The specimen sequenced was blood. These receptor sequences come from a woman in her 70s in good health.

Of note for this clonotype: It may be a read error: a sequence one base away is much more abundant. The V and J genes are TRBV7-2 and TRBJ2-7; D remains ambiguous. The CDR3 is 15 amino acids. In germline, CDR1 is SGHTA, CDR2 FQGNSA. CDR3 bases: TGTGCCAGCAGCTTAAGTGTCTCCGCGACCTACGAGCAGTGCTTC. Protein: CASSLSVSATYEQCF. Full variable domain (outside the CDR3, taken from reference TRBV7-2 and TRBJ2-7): GAGVSQSPSNKVTEKGKDVELRCDPISGHTALYWYRQSLGQGLEFLIYFQGNSAPDKSGLPSDRFSAERTGGSVSTLTIQRTQQEDSAVYLCASSLSVSATYEQCFGPGTRLTVT.

This clonotype was counted only a few times. The chain links TRBV20-1 to TRBJ2-3; D not resolved. Trimming left V 6 bases short and J 2 bases short, with 18 bases between. CDR1 and CDR2 from the germline V gene are DFQATT and SNEGSKA (reference sequence). This CDR3 is built from 15 residues. The chain's CDR3 is CSAPPLVSFTDTQYF. Written as DNA, the CDR3 is TGCAGTGCCCCGCCCCTCGTATCGTTCACAGATACGCAGTATTTT.

The sample holds a few counts of this clonotype. V gene TRBV7-2 combines with J gene TRBJ1-1; 12 bases are a match to TRBD1. This CDR3 spans 16 amino acids. V trimming: 1 base; J trimming: 5 bases; junction bases outside the gene matches: 5. The V gene's germline CDR1 is SGHTA and CDR2 FQGNSA. CDR3 in DNA: TGTGCCAGCAGCTTAGGGGGACAGGGGGCGCGGACTGAAGCTTTCTTT. This gives the protein CASSLGGQGARTEAFF.

This clonotype was counted a few times. The gene calls are TRBV6-5 and TRBJ1-1, with 8 bases fitting TRBD1. The germline gives CDR1 MNHEY, CDR2 SVGAGI. V shed 2 bases and J 1 base; nucleotides not matched to a gene: 3. The CDR3 is 15 residues long. The CDR3 DNA reads TGTGCCAGCAGTTACGGGGACAGGTCGAACACTGAAGCTTTCTTT. Its translation: CASSYGDRSNTEAFF.

This clonotype has a handful of counts. The rearrangement joins TRBV7-2 to TRBJ2-7, with TRBD2 matching over 9 bases. V lost 3 bases to trimming and J lost 2 bases; unmatched junction nucleotides: 5. The CDR3 runs to 15 residues. Germline V gene data show CDR1 as SGHTA and CDR2 as FQGNSA. CDR3 bases: TGTGCCAGCAGCTTCCTTAGCGGGGGAGCCTACGAGCAGTACTTC. Its protein is CASSFLSGGAYEQYF.

This clonotype was seen only a few times. This chain connects TRBV5-1 to TRBJ2-3, with a weak D call TRBD2 (6 bases). Trimming pared 3 bases from V and 4 bases from J, leaving 12 bases between. Germline V gives CDR1 SGHRS, CDR2 YFSETQ. The CDR3 is 14 residues long. The CDR3 DNA sequence: TGCGCCAGCAGCTCAGGGACTGTTGCAGATACGCAGTATTTT. Its translation: CASSSGTVADTQYF.

This clonotype was seen a few times. The chain is built from TRBV15 and TRBJ1-1, with D tentatively TRBD1 (6 bases). Trimming stripped 4 bases from V and 10 bases from J, with 22 bases between. Germline V gene data show CDR1 as LNHNV and CDR2 as YYDKDF (reference sequence). The CDR3 totals 15 residues. Written as DNA, the CDR3 is TGTGCCACCAGCACGGGGGGGCTAGGCGAGCGGGGAGCTTTCTTT. Protein: CATSTGGLGERGAFF.

The rearrangement joins TRBV6-7 to TRBJ2-7, with D tentatively TRBD1 (6 bases). TRBV6-7 is marked as an open reading frame, function uncertain. The CDR3 loop spans 15 amino acids. V was cut by 0 bases and J by 5 bases, with 14 bases left in between. CDR3 sequence (DNA): TGTGCCAGCAGTTACTCTGGGCAGGGGACCGACGAGCAGTACTTC. Translated, it gives CASSYSGQGTDEQYF.

The table lists this clonotype with a few counts. The chain is built from TRBV5-1 and TRBJ2-5, with 7 nucleotides matching TRBD2. The V and J ends lost 2 bases and 3 bases, in that order; junction bases with no gene match: 7. The CDR3 loop spans 15 amino acids. Germline V gives CDR1 SGHRS, CDR2 YFSETQ. The CDR3 protein is CASSLASSGKETQYF. Written as DNA, the CDR3 is TGCGCCAGCAGCTTAGCGTCTAGCGGAAAAGAGACCCAGTACTTC.

V is TRBV20-1 and J is TRBJ1-1, with a weak D call TRBD1 (5 bases). From germline, CDR1 is DFQATT and CDR2 SNEGSKA (reference sequence). Trimming cost V 6 bases and J 8 bases, with 16 bases left between them. The CDR3 is 12 residues long. The chain's CDR3 is CSALRGGSEAFF. CDR3 nucleotides: TGCAGTGCCCTCCGCGGGGGTTCAGAAGCTTTCTTT.

The chain has TRBV27 and TRBJ1-2, with TRBD1 identical over 8 bases. V lost 3 bases and J lost 4; bases outside the gene matches: 16. The CDR3 contains 18 residues. CDR1 and CDR2 from the germline V gene are MNHEY and SMNVEV (reference sequence). The CDR3 loop reads CASSLKSTLSGGFYGYTF. CDR3 DNA: TGTGCCAGCAGTTTGAAGTCCACCCTCTCAGGGGGCTTCTATGGCTACACCTTC.

The rearrangement links TRBV29-1 to TRBJ1-1; D is perhaps TRBD1 (6 bases). V was trimmed by 5 bases and J by 1 base, leaving 11 bases between them. The CDR3 length is 13 residues. Germline V gene data show CDR1 as SQVTM and CDR2 as ANQGSEA. The CDR3 region has the DNA TGCAGCGTTTACAGGGCTGGGAACACTGAAGCTTTCTTT. Protein product: CSVYRAGNTEAFF.

The gene calls are TRBV3-1 and TRBJ2-5, with a tentative D call TRBD1 (5 bases). Looked up from germline, CDR1 is LGHDT and CDR2 is YNNKEL (reference sequence). The ends were cut back, 1 base at V and 6 bases at J, with 12 bases in the middle. CDR3 length: 14 amino acids. In nucleotides, the CDR3 is TGTGCCAGCAGCCAAGCGTCAGGGCGTCAGACCCAGTACTTC. This sequence encodes CASSQASGRQTQYF.

The chain uses TRBV29-1 and TRBJ1-1; D is ambiguous. The CDR3 spans 13 residues. V lost 7 bases to trimming and J lost 2 bases, with 14 bases between them. Germline CDR1 and CDR2: SQVTM and ANQGSEA. The CDR3 nucleotides read TGCAGCGCCCGGCCCGGGATAAACACTGAAGCTTTCTTT. Protein product: CSARPGINTEAFF.

J is TRBJ1-6 and V is TRBV30; tentatively, D is TRBD1 (5 bases). V lost 1 base and J lost 4, with 14 bases in between. The CDR3 runs 16 residues. Germline CDR1 reads GTSNPN; CDR2 reads SVGIG (reference sequence). The CDR3 sequence is CAWSGGGGGYNSPLHF. In DNA form, the CDR3 reads TGTGCCTGGAGTGGCGGGGGAGGCGGATATAATTCACCCCTCCACTTT.

J is TRBJ2-5 and V is TRBV2; D gene unclear. The better agreement between TRBJ2-7 and the DNA end casts doubt on the J call. Germline CDR1 SNHLY, CDR2 FYNNEI. The CDR3 has 11 amino acids. The CDR3 region is CASNPVDEQYF. The CDR3, as DNA: TGTGCCAGCAATCCGGTGGACGAGCAGTACTTC.

This clonotype was detected only a few times. The chain carries TRBV28 and TRBJ1-2; D not certain. Trimming took off 2 bases at V and 4 bases at J, with 11 bases between the two ends. In germline, CDR1 is MDHEN, CDR2 SYDVKM. This CDR3 region has 14 residues. DNA of the CDR3: TGTGCCAGCAGTTTAAGGGCGGGGTTCTATGGCTACACCTTC. Translated: CASSLRAGFYGYTF.

The rearrangement links TRBV20-1 to TRBJ1-6; D might be TRBD1 (5 bases). This CDR3 is 15 amino acids long. CDR1 DFQATT and CDR2 SNEGSKA come from the germline V gene (reference sequence). Trimming removed 5 bases from V and 3 bases from J, with 14 bases in between. CDR3 nucleotide sequence: TGCAGTGCTGCCCTCGGCGGGGGCTATAATTCACCCCTCCACTTT. This encodes CSAALGGGYNSPLHF.

This clonotype was seen only a few times. The CDR3 DNA follows: TGTGCCAGCTCACCTGCGGAAGGGGTTCCCTACGAGCAGTACTTC. Its translation is CASSPAEGVPYEQYF. This chain joins TRBV18 and TRBJ2-7; D may be TRBD1 (5 bases). Germline CDR1 reads KGHSH; CDR2 reads LQKENI. The CDR3 consists of 15 residues. Trimming stripped 3 bases from V and 2 bases from J, with 14 bases between. The whole variable domain, remainder taken from reference TRBV18 and TRBJ2-7, is NAGVMQNPRHLVRRRGQEARLRCSPMKGHSHVYWYRQLPEEGLKFMVYLQKENIIDESGMPKERFSAEFPKEGPSILRIQQVVRGDSAAYFCASSPAEGVPYEQYFGPGTRLTVT.

The rearrangement links TRBV5-1 to TRBJ1-4; TRBD1 is a possible D gene (6 bases). CDR3 length: 14 amino acids. V lost 4 bases to trimming and J lost 7 bases, with 14 bases between them. Germline values: CDR1 SGHRS, CDR2 YFSETQ. CDR3 DNA sequence: TGCGCCAGCAGCGAAGGACGGGGGCGTGAAAAACTGTTTTTT. It yields the protein CASSEGRGREKLFF.

V usage is TRBV5-4 and J usage is TRBJ1-6; D not resolved. The V gene's germline CDR1 is SGHNT and CDR2 YYREEE (reference sequence). V was trimmed by 2 bases and J by 6 bases, leaving 9 bases between them. The CDR3 consists of 14 residues. The CDR3 loop is CASSLGSFNSPLHF. CDR3 nucleotides: TGTGCCAGCAGCTTAGGCAGCTTTAATTCACCCCTCCACTTT. The whole variable domain, filled in from reference TRBV5-4 and TRBJ1-6, reads ETGVTQSPTHLIKTRGQQVTLRCSSQSGHNTVSWYQQALGQGPQFIFQYYREEENGRGNFPPRFSGLQFPNYSSELNVNALELDDSALYLCASSLGSFNSPLHFGNGTRLTVT.

The genes are TRBV20-1 and TRBJ2-5, with D possibly matching TRBD2 (5 bases). With 3 bases removed from V and 5 bases from J, the gap between germline ends came to 13 bases. This CDR3 comprises 13 residues. Germline CDR1 and CDR2: DFQATT and SNEGSKA (reference sequence). CDR3 region: CSASVSPGETQYF. DNA for the CDR3: TGCAGTGCTAGTGTATCGCCGGGGGAGACCCAGTACTTC.

This clonotype has a count of ten or more. This chain links TRBV4-1 with TRBJ1-4; tentatively, D is TRBD1 (5 bases). CDR1 is MGHRA, CDR2 YSYEKL, per germline. The CDR3 is 12 amino acids. V shed 0 bases and J shed 14 bases, with 10 bases lying between them. CDR3 residues: CASSQDQGGLFF. CDR3 DNA: TGCGCCAGCAGCCAAGACCAGGGTGGGCTGTTTTTT.

The chain combines TRBV25-1 with TRBJ2-4; weak D call: TRBD1 (6 bases). The V gene's germline CDR1 is MGHDK and CDR2 SYGVNS. This CDR3 is 15 amino acids long. Trimming removed 6 bases from V and 9 bases from J, with 21 bases in between. The CDR3 region has the DNA TGTGCCAGCAGCAGCCCCGACACTGGGGACATCATTCAGTACTTC. Residues: CASSSPDTGDIIQYF.

V is TRBV5-1 and J is TRBJ1-4; TRBD1 matches 7 bases. The germline V gene encodes CDR1 SGHRS and CDR2 YFSETQ. V was pared by 0 bases and J by 7 bases, with 18 bases of the junction left unmatched. The CDR3 runs to 19 residues. CDR3 in amino acids: CASSLARQGQNRIIEKLFF. CDR3 DNA: TGCGCCAGCAGCTTGGCCCGTCAGGGACAGAATCGGATTATTGAAAAACTGTTTTTT.